This T cell receptor (beta chain) was retrieved from a study of blood T cell repertoires in COVID-19. Study as a whole: Specimens from acute and convalescent COVID-19 originated in the United States, Italy and Spain. From T cells, B-cell-depleted T cells, or PBMCs came the material, which was cDNA or gDNA.

This clone was seen just once. Study processing details: Amplification with reference gene primers provided the estimates of nucleated cell counts. Repertoires were generated with immunoSEQ multiplex PCR, while TCRdb's copy carries only in-frame clones and drops some. The DNA was the basis for D and trimming; V, J and clone size are from that table. Here the sample spans 52,000 or so clones, approximately 84% being singletons. V was trimmed by 5 bases and J by 0 bases, leaving 16 bases between them. This CDR3 contains 16 residues. Germline-derived CDR1 and CDR2 are SGHTA and FQGNSA. The rearrangement uses TRBV7-2 and TRBJ1-1, with TRBD1 as a possible D gene (6 bases). This clonotype was obtained from a man aged 65 to 85 with active COVID-19. Specimen: peripheral blood. The CDR3 coding sequence is TGTGCCAGCAGCCCAACAGGGATGGGGATGAACACTGAAGCTTTCTTT. This translates into CASSPTGMGMNTEAFF.